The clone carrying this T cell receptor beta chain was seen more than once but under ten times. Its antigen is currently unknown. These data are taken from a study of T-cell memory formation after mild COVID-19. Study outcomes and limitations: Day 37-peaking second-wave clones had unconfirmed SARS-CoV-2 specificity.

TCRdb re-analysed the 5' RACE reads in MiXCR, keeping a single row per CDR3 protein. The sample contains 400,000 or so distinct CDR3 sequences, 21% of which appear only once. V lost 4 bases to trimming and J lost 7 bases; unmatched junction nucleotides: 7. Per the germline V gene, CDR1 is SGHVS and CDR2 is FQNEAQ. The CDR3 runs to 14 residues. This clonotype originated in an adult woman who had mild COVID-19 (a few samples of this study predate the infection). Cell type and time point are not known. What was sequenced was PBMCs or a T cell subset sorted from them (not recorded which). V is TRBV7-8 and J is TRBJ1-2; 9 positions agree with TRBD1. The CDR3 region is CASSSDRGAGGYTF. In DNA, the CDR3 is TGTGCCAGCAGCTCGGACAGGGGCGCGGGTGGCTACACCTTC.